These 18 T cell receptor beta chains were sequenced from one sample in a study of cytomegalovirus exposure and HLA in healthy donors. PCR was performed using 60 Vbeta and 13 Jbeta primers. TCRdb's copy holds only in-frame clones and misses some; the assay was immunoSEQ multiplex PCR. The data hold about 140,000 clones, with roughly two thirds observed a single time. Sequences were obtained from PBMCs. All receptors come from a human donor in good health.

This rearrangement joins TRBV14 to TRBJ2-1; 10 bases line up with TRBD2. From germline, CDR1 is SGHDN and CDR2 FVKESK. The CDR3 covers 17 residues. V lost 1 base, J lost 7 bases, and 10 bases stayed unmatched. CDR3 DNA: TGTGCCAGCAGCCAAGGACCTAGCGGGAGATATAGGAATGAGCAGTTCTTC. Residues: CASSQGPSGRYRNEQFF. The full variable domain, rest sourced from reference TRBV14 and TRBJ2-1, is EAGVTQFPSHSVIEKGQTVTLRCDPISGHDNLYWYRRVMGKEIKFLLHFVKESKQDESGMPNNRFLAERTGGTYSTLKVQPAELEDSGVYFCASSQGPSGRYRNEQFFGPGTRLTVL.

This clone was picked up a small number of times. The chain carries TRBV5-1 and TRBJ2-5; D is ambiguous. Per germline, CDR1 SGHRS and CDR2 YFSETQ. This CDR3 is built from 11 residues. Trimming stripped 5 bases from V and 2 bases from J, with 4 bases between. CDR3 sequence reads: CASSSQETQYF. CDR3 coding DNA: TGCGCCAGCAGTTCACAAGAGACCCAGTACTTC.

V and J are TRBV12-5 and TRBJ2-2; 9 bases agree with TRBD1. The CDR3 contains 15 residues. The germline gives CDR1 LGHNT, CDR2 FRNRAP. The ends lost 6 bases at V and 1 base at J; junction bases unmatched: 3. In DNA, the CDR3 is TGTGCTAGTGGCCGGGACAGGGTGAACACCGGGGAGCTGTTTTTT. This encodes CASGRDRVNTGELFF.

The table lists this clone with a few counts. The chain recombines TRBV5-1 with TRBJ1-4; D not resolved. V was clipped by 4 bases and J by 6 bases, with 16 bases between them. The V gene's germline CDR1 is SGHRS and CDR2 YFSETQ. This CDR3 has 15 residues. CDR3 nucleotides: TGCGCCAGCAGCCTGATAGGGAGGTCGGATGAAAAACTGTTTTTT. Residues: CASSLIGRSDEKLFF.

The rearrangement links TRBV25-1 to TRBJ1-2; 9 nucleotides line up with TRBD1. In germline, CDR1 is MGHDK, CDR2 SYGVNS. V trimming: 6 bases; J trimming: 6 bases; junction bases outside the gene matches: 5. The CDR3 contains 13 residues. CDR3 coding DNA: TGTGCCAGCAGCTTACAGGGGGCCGATGGCTACACCTTC. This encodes CASSLQGADGYTF.

This chain's CDR3 is CATSRVSSTSNQPQHF. DNA of the CDR3: TGTGCCACCAGCAGAGTATCTAGCACTAGCAATCAGCCCCAGCATTTT. The chain has TRBV15 and TRBJ1-5; no clear D gene. With 1 base removed from V and 0 bases from J, the gap between germline ends came to 10 bases. This CDR3 contains 16 residues. Looked up from germline, CDR1 is LNHNV and CDR2 is YYDKDF (reference sequence).

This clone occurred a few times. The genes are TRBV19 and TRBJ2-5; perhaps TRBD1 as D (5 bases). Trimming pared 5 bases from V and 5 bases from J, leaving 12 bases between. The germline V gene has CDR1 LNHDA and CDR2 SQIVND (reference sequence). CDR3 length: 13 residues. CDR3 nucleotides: TGTGCCAGTAGTGCAAGGGGATTGGAGACCCAGTACTTC. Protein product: CASSARGLETQYF.

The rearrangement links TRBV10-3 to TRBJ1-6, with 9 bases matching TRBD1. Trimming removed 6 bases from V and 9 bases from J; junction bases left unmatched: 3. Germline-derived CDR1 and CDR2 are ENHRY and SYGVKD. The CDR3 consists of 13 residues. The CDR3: CAIRRDRASPLHF. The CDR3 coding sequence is TGTGCCATCAGGAGGGACAGGGCTTCACCCCTCCACTTT.

CDR3 DNA sequence: TGTGCCAGCAGTGAATATAGCAGAATAGACAATGAGCAGTTCTTC. It codes for CASSEYSRIDNEQFF. The V gene is TRBV25-1, the J gene TRBJ2-1, with no clear D. V lost 0 bases, J lost 5 bases, and 11 bases lay in between. In germline, CDR1 is MGHDK, CDR2 SYGVNS. The CDR3 extends over 15 amino acids.

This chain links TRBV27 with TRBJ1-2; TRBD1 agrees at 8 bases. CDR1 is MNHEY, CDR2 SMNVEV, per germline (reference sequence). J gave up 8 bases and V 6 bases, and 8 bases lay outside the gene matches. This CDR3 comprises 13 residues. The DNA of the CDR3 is TGTGCCAGCAGCCCCGGACAGGGCTCCGGCTACACCTTC. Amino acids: CASSPGQGSGYTF.

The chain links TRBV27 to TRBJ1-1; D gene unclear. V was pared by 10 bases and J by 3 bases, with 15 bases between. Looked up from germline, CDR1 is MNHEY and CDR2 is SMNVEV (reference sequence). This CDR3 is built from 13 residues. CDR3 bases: TGTGCCACAAAATCATGGGAGGACACTGAAGCTTTCTTT. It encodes CATKSWEDTEAFF.

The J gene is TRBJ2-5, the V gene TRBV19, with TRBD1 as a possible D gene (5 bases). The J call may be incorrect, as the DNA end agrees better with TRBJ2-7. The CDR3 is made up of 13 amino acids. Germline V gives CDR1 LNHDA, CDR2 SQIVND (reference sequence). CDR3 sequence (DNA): TGTGCCAGTAGTCCAACAGGTTCCTACGAGCAGTACTTC. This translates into CASSPTGSYEQYF.

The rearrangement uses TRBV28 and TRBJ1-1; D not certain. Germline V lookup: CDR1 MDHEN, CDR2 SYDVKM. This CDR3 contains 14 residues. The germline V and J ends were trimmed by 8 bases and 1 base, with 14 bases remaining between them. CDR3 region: CASRREGWNTEAFF. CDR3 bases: TGTGCCAGCCGACGAGAGGGTTGGAACACTGAAGCTTTCTTT.

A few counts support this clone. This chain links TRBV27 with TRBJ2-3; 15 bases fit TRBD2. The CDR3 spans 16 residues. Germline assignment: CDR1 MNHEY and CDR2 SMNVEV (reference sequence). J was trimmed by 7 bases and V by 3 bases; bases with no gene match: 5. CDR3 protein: CASSFTGTSGRYTQYF. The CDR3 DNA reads TGTGCCAGCAGTTTTACTGGGACTAGCGGGAGGTATACGCAGTATTTT.

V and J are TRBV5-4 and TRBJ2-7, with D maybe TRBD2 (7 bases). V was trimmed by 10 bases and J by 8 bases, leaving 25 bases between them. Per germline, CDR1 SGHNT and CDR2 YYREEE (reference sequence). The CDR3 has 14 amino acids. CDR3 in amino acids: CAASLGGLSSKQYF. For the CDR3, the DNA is TGTGCCGCCTCTTTGGGGGGGCTGAGCAGTAAGCAGTACTTC.

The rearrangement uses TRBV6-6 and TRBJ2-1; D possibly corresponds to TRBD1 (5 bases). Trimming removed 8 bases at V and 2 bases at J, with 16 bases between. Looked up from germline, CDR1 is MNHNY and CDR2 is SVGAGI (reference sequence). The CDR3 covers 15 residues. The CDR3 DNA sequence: TGTGCCAGCGGGAAAGGGGCGGAAACCTACAATGAGCAGTTCTTC. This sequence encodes CASGKGAETYNEQFF.

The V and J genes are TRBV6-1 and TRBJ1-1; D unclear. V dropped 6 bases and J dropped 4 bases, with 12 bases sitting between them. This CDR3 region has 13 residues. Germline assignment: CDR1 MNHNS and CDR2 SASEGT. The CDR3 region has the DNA TGTGCCAGCAGGCGGACTATCGTCACTGAAGCTTTCTTT. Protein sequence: CASRRTIVTEAFF.

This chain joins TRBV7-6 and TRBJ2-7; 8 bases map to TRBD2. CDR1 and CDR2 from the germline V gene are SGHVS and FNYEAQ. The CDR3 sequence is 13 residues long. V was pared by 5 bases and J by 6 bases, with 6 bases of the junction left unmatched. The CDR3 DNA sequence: TGTGCCAGCAGCAAAGCCGGGGGGGCCGAGCAGTACTTC. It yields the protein CASSKAGGAEQYF.